This TCR beta chain appears in the sequencing data of a study of cytomegalovirus exposure and HLA in healthy donors. Regarding this clone: Its cognate antigen is unknown.

Study results and caveats: While the bulk of TCR sequences proved rare, some public TCRs turned up in many donors. There were several of the most significant clusters that appeared linked to common viral pathogens in a later analysis.

Looked up from germline, CDR1 is SQVTM and CDR2 is ANQGSEA. V lost 3 bases to trimming and J lost 4 bases; unmatched junction nucleotides: 1. The CDR3 spans 12 residues. The PCR ran on 60 Vbeta and 13 Jbeta primers. Here immunoSEQ multiplex PCR was the method, and the copy in TCRdb shows in-frame clones only, minus some. The repertoire holds tens of thousands of clones, with roughly 80% as singletons. The sequenced material came from PBMCs. This clonotype originated in a man aged 40-55 years in good health and CMV-seronegative. The chain employs TRBV29-1 and TRBJ2-7, with 9 nucleotides matching TRBD1. In DNA, the CDR3 is TGCAGCGTTGAGACAGGGGGTTACGAGCAGTACTTC. Its protein product is CSVETGGYEQYF.